These 10 T cell receptor beta chains were sequenced from one sample in a study of blood T cell repertoires in COVID-19. Using immunoSEQ multiplex PCR, the repertoire was profiled, and TCRdb retains in-frame clones only, with some absent. The data contain about 16,000 clones, roughly 88% of them seen just once; the ten biggest clones take up less than 15%. Sequences were obtained from peripheral blood. The receptors derive from a human donor in a cohort sampled during active COVID-19.

The rearrangement uses TRBV6-5 and TRBJ1-5, with D possibly TRBD1 on 5 matching bases. Trimming left V 6 bases short and J 15 bases short, with 21 bases between. Germline V gene lookup returns CDR1 MNHEY and CDR2 SVGAGI. The CDR3 covers 13 residues. The CDR3 reads CASRPEALGAPHF. As DNA, the CDR3 is TGTGCCAGCAGACCAGAGGCGCTTGGGGCGCCGCATTTT.

This chain connects TRBV27 to TRBJ1-6; D is perhaps TRBD1 (5 bases). This CDR3 is 16 amino acids long. Trimming removed 5 bases at V and 3 bases at J, with 14 bases between. The V gene's germline CDR1 is MNHEY and CDR2 SMNVEV (reference sequence). The CDR3 sequence: CASSLMQGVYNSPLHF. CDR3 sequence (DNA): TGTGCCAGCAGTCTTATGCAGGGTGTCTATAATTCACCCCTCCACTTT.

The rearrangement uses TRBV5-4 and TRBJ2-5; 9 bases align to TRBD2. Losses at the gene ends were 1 base for V and 5 bases for J; bases not matched to a gene: 9. The germline CDR1 and CDR2 sequences are SGHNT and YYREEE (reference sequence). The CDR3 extends over 16 amino acids. CDR3 in amino acids: CASSLRAGGRFETQYF. The CDR3 DNA follows: TGTGCCAGCAGCTTGCGTGCGGGGGGGCGTTTCGAGACCCAGTACTTC. Based on the CDR3 plus reference TRBV5-4 and TRBJ2-5, the full variable domain is ETGVTQSPTHLIKTRGQQVTLRCSSQSGHNTVSWYQQALGQGPQFIFQYYREEENGRGNFPPRFSGLQFPNYSSELNVNALELDDSALYLCASSLRAGGRFETQYFGPGTRLLVL.

V is TRBV7-9 and J is TRBJ2-2; 10 bases match TRBD1. This CDR3 spans 18 amino acids. Germline V gene lookup returns CDR1 SEHNR and CDR2 FQNEAQ (reference sequence). After removal of 0 bases from V and 4 bases from J, the junction contained 8 bases not matched to a gene. CDR3 DNA sequence: TGTGCCAGCAGCTTAGCGCTTCGGGACAGGGGAATCACCGGGGAGCTGTTTTTT. Its protein product is CASSLALRDRGITGELFF.

The table lists this clone with a count of one. This chain links TRBV19 with TRBJ2-7; possibly TRBD1 for D (6 bases). Germline V gene data show CDR1 as LNHDA and CDR2 as SQIVND (reference sequence). Between the trimmed V and J ends, which lost 5 bases and 6 bases, there was a span of 14 bases. The CDR3 loop spans 13 amino acids. The CDR3 reads CASSPRTGREQYF. The CDR3 DNA reads TGTGCCAGTAGTCCGAGAACAGGGCGCGAGCAGTACTTC. The whole variable domain, filled in from reference TRBV19 and TRBJ2-7, reads DGGITQSPKYLFRKEGQNVTLSCEQNLNHDAMYWYRQDPGQGLRLIYYSQIVNDFQKGDIAEGYSVSREKKESFPLTVTSAQKNPTAFYLCASSPRTGREQYFGPGTRLTVT.

About this clone: Mismatch with germline at one junction end may stem from a read error. The genes are TRBV6-1 and TRBJ2-4, with 8 positions matching TRBD1. This CDR3 comprises 12 residues. Germline CDR1 and CDR2: MNHNS and SASEGT. CDR3 nucleotide sequence: TGTGCCAGCAGTGAAACCGCAGGGGGCTCTTTCTTC. Translating gives CASSETAGGSFF.

V and J are TRBV10-3 and TRBJ2-7, with TRBD1 matching over 10 bases. This CDR3 region has 14 residues. The V segment lost 6 bases and the J segment 5 bases; nucleotides outside the gene matches: 7. Germline values: CDR1 ENHRY, CDR2 SYGVKD. CDR3 sequence (DNA): TGTGCCATCAGAAGACAGGGGGCGCGTGACGAGCAGTACTTC. Protein: CAIRRQGARDEQYF.

The chain uses TRBV2 and TRBJ2-1; 8 positions match TRBD2. Losses at the gene ends were 8 bases for V and 2 bases for J; bases not matched to a gene: 5. The CDR3 has 14 residues. The germline CDR1 and CDR2 sequences are SNHLY and FYNNEI. CDR3: CASLGGGPYNEQFF. Here the CDR3 DNA reads TGTGCCAGCTTAGGCGGGGGGCCCTACAATGAGCAGTTCTTC.

The rearrangement uses TRBV5-1 and TRBJ2-3, with 8 bases fitting TRBD2. The CDR3 is 16 residues long. CDR1 and CDR2 from the germline V gene are SGHRS and YFSETQ. The V and J ends lost 4 bases and 2 bases, in that order; junction bases with no gene match: 9. The CDR3 region has the DNA TGCGCCAGCAGCGATTTTAGCGGGGTGGTCACAGATACGCAGTATTTT. This gives the protein CASSDFSGVVTDTQYF.

The chain is built from TRBV12-3 or TRBV12-4 and TRBJ1-2; D is perhaps TRBD1 (6 bases). Deletions cut 3 bases from V and 6 bases from J, with 11 bases between. There are 13 residues in the CDR3. This CDR3 reads CASSLGAGNGYTF. The CDR3 DNA reads TGTGCCAGCAGTTTGGGGGCAGGGAATGGCTACACCTTC.